These T cell receptor beta chains were read from a single sample in a study of spatial heterogeneity in lung cancer. TCRdb re-called the 5' RACE reads through MiXCR, storing one row per CDR3 protein. Of around 11,000 distinct CDR3 sequences listed, roughly 7.9% were seen once; the top ten hold 22%. The source material was lung tumor tissue, sampled at surgery. The receptors here all came from a female donor with early-stage non-small cell lung cancer. CDR3s include the opening cysteine and the closing phenylalanine or tryptophan. D genes are given only for firm matches. Not every row has a clone size; where given, it reads once, few, many or a size class.

j_call: TRBJ2-1
clone_size: medium-sized
d_call: TRBD1
v_call: TRBV5-1
cdr3_aa: CASSLIFSGQGVGNEQFF
cdr3_nt: TGCGCCAGCAGCTTAATATTCTCGGGACAGGGGGTTGGAAATGAGCAGTTCTTC

j_call: TRBJ1-2
clone_size: many
d_call: .
v_call: TRBV6-5
cdr3_aa: CASRDSGTDLYGYTF
cdr3_nt: TGTGCCAGCAGGGATTCCGGGACGGACCTCTATGGCTACACCTTC

j_call: TRBJ2-3
clone_size: many
d_call: .
v_call: TRBV2
cdr3_aa: CASSPSYGSPDTQYF
cdr3_nt: TGTGCCAGCAGTCCCTCATACGGAAGCCCAGATACGCAGTATTTT

j_call: TRBJ2-1
clone_size: .
d_call: TRBD1
v_call: TRBV6-1
cdr3_aa: CAISRDRGHSNEQFF
cdr3_nt: TGTGCCATTTCCCGGGACAGGGGTCATAGCAATGAGCAGTTCTTC

j_call: TRBJ1-1
clone_size: medium-sized
d_call: TRBD1
v_call: TRBV7-8
cdr3_aa: CASGRDREVLGAFF
cdr3_nt: TGTGCCAGCGGCCGGGACAGGGAAGTGCTTGGAGCTTTCTTT

j_call: TRBJ2-7
clone_size: many
d_call: .
v_call: TRBV4-1
cdr3_aa: CASSQGFGKGSYEQYF
cdr3_nt: TGCGCCAGCAGCCAAGGTTTCGGGAAGGGTTCCTACGAGCAGTACTTC

j_call: TRBJ2-3
clone_size: many
d_call: .
v_call: TRBV12-3/TRBV12-4
cdr3_aa: CASNHQSTDTQYF
cdr3_nt: TGTGCCAGCAATCACCAGAGCACAGATACGCAGTATTTT

j_call: TRBJ2-7
clone_size: many
d_call: .
v_call: TRBV25-1
cdr3_aa: CASSATYEQYF
cdr3_nt: TGTGCCAGCAGTGCTACCTACGAGCAGTACTTC

j_call: TRBJ2-1
clone_size: medium-sized
d_call: .
v_call: TRBV12-3/TRBV12-4
cdr3_aa: CASSFADSPLNEQFF
cdr3_nt: TGTGCCAGCAGTTTCGCGGACAGCCCCCTCAATGAGCAGTTCTTC

j_call: TRBJ2-3
clone_size: few
d_call: TRBD2
v_call: TRBV20-1
cdr3_aa: CSASSAGVPSTDTQYF
cdr3_nt: TGCAGTGCTAGTAGCGCGGGGGTACCTTCCACAGATACGCAGTATTTT

j_call: TRBJ2-3
clone_size: few
d_call: .
v_call: TRBV20-1
cdr3_aa: CSATPNGRTDTQYF
cdr3_nt: TGCAGTGCTACCCCCAATGGCCGAACAGATACGCAGTATTTT

j_call: TRBJ2-4
clone_size: few
d_call: .
v_call: TRBV7-2
cdr3_aa: CASSVNRRDIQYF
cdr3_nt: TGTGCCAGCAGCGTGAACAGGAGGGACATTCAGTACTTC

j_call: TRBJ2-1
clone_size: many
d_call: .
v_call: TRBV7-8
cdr3_aa: CASSSPAGSEQFF
cdr3_nt: TGTGCCAGCAGCTCCCCCGCGGGGTCTGAGCAGTTCTTC

j_call: TRBJ2-5
clone_size: many
d_call: TRBD1
v_call: TRBV30
cdr3_aa: CAWDPVIRGSETQYF
cdr3_nt: TGTGCCTGGGACCCCGTCATCAGGGGGTCAGAGACCCAGTACTTC

j_call: TRBJ2-1
clone_size: few
d_call: .
v_call: TRBV3-1
cdr3_aa: CASTKREGARNEQFF
cdr3_nt: TGTGCCAGCACCAAAAGGGAGGGGGCCAGGAATGAGCAGTTCTTC

j_call: TRBJ2-1
clone_size: few
d_call: TRBD1
v_call: TRBV20-1
cdr3_aa: CSASWDRGYNEQFF
cdr3_nt: TGCAGTGCTAGTTGGGACAGGGGCTACAATGAGCAGTTCTTC

j_call: TRBJ2-7
clone_size: many
d_call: .
v_call: TRBV5-1
cdr3_aa: CASSLEAGRYEQYF
cdr3_nt: TGCGCCAGCAGCTTGGAAGCGGGCCGCTACGAGCAGTACTTC

j_call: TRBJ2-7
clone_size: many
d_call: .
v_call: TRBV6-5
cdr3_aa: CASSGTTYEQYF
cdr3_nt: TGTGCCAGCAGCGGGACGACCTACGAGCAGTACTTC

j_call: TRBJ1-1
clone_size: many
d_call: .
v_call: TRBV7-9
cdr3_aa: CASSLEGNTEAFF
cdr3_nt: TGTGCCAGCAGCTTAGAGGGAAACACTGAAGCTTTCTTT

j_call: TRBJ2-3
clone_size: many
d_call: .
v_call: TRBV6-5
cdr3_aa: CASSYLAASTDTQYF
cdr3_nt: TGTGCCAGCAGTTACTTGGCGGCTAGCACAGATACGCAGTATTTT

j_call: TRBJ2-1
clone_size: few
d_call: .
v_call: TRBV10-3
cdr3_aa: CAISDSGAPVYNEQFF
cdr3_nt: TGTGCCATCAGTGATTCGGGTGCCCCCGTCTACAATGAGCAGTTCTTC

j_call: TRBJ1-3
clone_size: many
d_call: .
v_call: TRBV9
cdr3_aa: CASSLGDLSGNTIYF
cdr3_nt: TGTGCCAGCAGTTTAGGGGATCTCTCTGGAAACACCATATATTTT

j_call: TRBJ2-5
clone_size: medium-sized
d_call: .
v_call: TRBV12-3/TRBV12-4
cdr3_aa: CASSLGQPQETQYF
cdr3_nt: TGTGCCAGCAGTTTAGGGCAACCCCAAGAGACCCAGTACTTC

j_call: TRBJ2-3
clone_size: many
d_call: TRBD2
v_call: TRBV20-1
cdr3_aa: CSPVAGSTDTQYF
cdr3_nt: TGCAGTCCCGTAGCGGGCAGCACAGATACGCAGTATTTT

j_call: TRBJ2-3
clone_size: .
d_call: TRBD1
v_call: TRBV10-3
cdr3_aa: CAISESTGNRHTQYF
cdr3_nt: TGTGCCATCAGTGAGTCGACAGGGAACAGACATACGCAGTATTTT

j_call: TRBJ2-7
clone_size: many
d_call: TRBD1
v_call: TRBV3-1
cdr3_aa: CASSQEGQGAGEQYF
cdr3_nt: TGTGCCAGCAGCCAAGAAGGACAGGGGGCAGGGGAGCAGTACTTC

j_call: TRBJ2-5
clone_size: many
d_call: .
v_call: TRBV7-9
cdr3_aa: CASSSRQFQETQYF
cdr3_nt: TGTGCCAGCAGCTCTCGACAGTTCCAAGAGACCCAGTACTTC

j_call: TRBJ2-1
clone_size: many
d_call: .
v_call: TRBV2
cdr3_aa: CASGGRSYNEQFF
cdr3_nt: TGTGCCAGCGGGGGGCGGTCCTACAATGAGCAGTTCTTC

j_call: TRBJ2-3
clone_size: many
d_call: .
v_call: TRBV5-1
cdr3_aa: CASSLMDSPSGDTQYF
cdr3_nt: TGCGCCAGCAGCTTGATGGACAGCCCGAGTGGAGATACGCAGTATTTT

j_call: TRBJ2-3
clone_size: medium-sized
d_call: .
v_call: TRBV14
cdr3_aa: CASSQRTITDTQYF
cdr3_nt: TGTGCCAGCAGCCAAAGGACTATCACAGATACGCAGTATTTT

j_call: TRBJ2-3
clone_size: few
d_call: TRBD1
v_call: TRBV5-1
cdr3_aa: CASSPGTASTDTQYF
cdr3_nt: TGCGCCAGCAGCCCGGGGACAGCTAGCACAGATACGCAGTATTTT

j_call: TRBJ1-5
clone_size: medium-sized
d_call: TRBD1
v_call: TRBV12-3/TRBV12-4
cdr3_aa: CASSPPVDRDQPQHF
cdr3_nt: TGTGCCAGCAGTCCCCCGGTTGACAGGGATCAGCCCCAGCATTTT

j_call: TRBJ2-7
clone_size: many
d_call: TRBD2
v_call: TRBV20-1
cdr3_aa: CSARDSERGNSYEQYF
cdr3_nt: TGCAGTGCTAGAGATTCCGAGCGGGGGAACTCCTACGAGCAGTACTTC

j_call: TRBJ2-7
clone_size: many
d_call: TRBD1
v_call: TRBV2
cdr3_aa: CASSSGTGDHEQYF
cdr3_nt: TGTGCCAGCAGTTCCGGGACAGGGGACCACGAGCAGTACTTC

j_call: TRBJ2-5
clone_size: medium-sized
d_call: TRBD2
v_call: TRBV4-2
cdr3_aa: CASSPLAGVAQETQYF
cdr3_nt: TGTGCCAGCAGCCCCTTAGCGGGGGTGGCACAAGAGACCCAGTACTTC

j_call: TRBJ2-1
clone_size: many
d_call: TRBD2
v_call: TRBV3-1
cdr3_aa: CASSQPWGGYNEQFF
cdr3_nt: TGTGCCAGCAGCCAACCGTGGGGGGGTTACAATGAGCAGTTCTTC

j_call: TRBJ1-1
clone_size: many
d_call: TRBD1
v_call: TRBV7-2
cdr3_aa: CASSFYPLDRANTEAFF
cdr3_nt: TGTGCCAGCAGCTTCTACCCCCTCGACAGGGCTAACACTGAAGCTTTCTTT

j_call: TRBJ2-1
clone_size: few
d_call: TRBD1
v_call: TRBV6-4
cdr3_aa: CASSDRGRREQFF
cdr3_nt: TGTGCCAGCAGTGACAGGGGGCGCCGGGAGCAGTTCTTC

j_call: TRBJ2-3
clone_size: .
d_call: .
v_call: TRBV6-5
cdr3_aa: CASSYIGSWGTDTQYF
cdr3_nt: TGTGCCAGCAGTTACATTGGGTCATGGGGCACAGATACGCAGTATTTT

j_call: TRBJ2-7
clone_size: medium-sized
d_call: TRBD2
v_call: TRBV4-2
cdr3_aa: CASSQDGTSGGYEQYF
cdr3_nt: TGTGCCAGCAGCCAAGATGGGACTAGCGGGGGGTACGAGCAGTACTTC

j_call: TRBJ2-4
clone_size: many
d_call: .
v_call: TRBV29-1
cdr3_aa: CSVATGGGNIQYF
cdr3_nt: TGCAGCGTTGCTACGGGGGGCGGAAACATTCAGTACTTC

j_call: TRBJ2-4
clone_size: many
d_call: .
v_call: TRBV3-1
cdr3_aa: CASSQDKVDDLQRTKNIQYF
cdr3_nt: TGTGCCAGCAGCCAAGATAAGGTCGACGACTTACAGAGGACCAAAAACATTCAGTACTTC

j_call: TRBJ1-2
clone_size: .
d_call: TRBD1
v_call: TRBV10-2
cdr3_aa: CASGQGNYGYTF
cdr3_nt: TGCGCCAGTGGACAGGGGAACTATGGCTACACCTTC

j_call: TRBJ2-7
clone_size: many
d_call: .
v_call: TRBV12-3/TRBV12-4
cdr3_aa: CASSPQGRDSSEQYF
cdr3_nt: TGTGCCAGCAGTCCGCAGGGTCGCGACTCCAGCGAGCAGTACTTC

j_call: TRBJ2-3
clone_size: few
d_call: .
v_call: TRBV27
cdr3_aa: CASSFLRQHITDTQYF
cdr3_nt: TGTGCCAGCAGTTTCTTAAGGCAGCATATCACAGATACGCAGTATTTT

j_call: TRBJ2-3
clone_size: medium-sized
d_call: .
v_call: TRBV30
cdr3_aa: CAWSGELASRRTDTQYF
cdr3_nt: TGTGCCTGGAGTGGGGAACTAGCTTCGAGACGCACAGATACGCAGTATTTT

j_call: TRBJ1-2
clone_size: few
d_call: .
v_call: TRBV7-2
cdr3_aa: CASSLGWAVGRDGYTF
cdr3_nt: TGTGCCAGCAGCTTAGGATGGGCGGTGGGGAGGGATGGCTACACCTTC

j_call: TRBJ1-5
clone_size: many
d_call: .
v_call: TRBV7-2
cdr3_aa: CASSLSWGAGQPQHF
cdr3_nt: TGTGCCAGCAGCTTATCGTGGGGGGCGGGTCAGCCCCAGCATTTT

j_call: TRBJ1-2
clone_size: many
d_call: .
v_call: TRBV21-1
cdr3_aa: CASSKKSRDRGRLGYGYTF
cdr3_nt: TGTGCCAGCAGCAAAAAAAGCCGGGACAGGGGCCGGTTGGGCTATGGCTACACCTTC

j_call: TRBJ2-5
clone_size: many
d_call: .
v_call: TRBV2
cdr3_aa: CASSASGRETQYF
cdr3_nt: TGTGCCAGCAGTGCATCGGGACGAGAGACCCAGTACTTC

j_call: TRBJ1-6
clone_size: many
d_call: .
v_call: TRBV2
cdr3_aa: CAGVRDLESGSPLHF
cdr3_nt: TGTGCCGGGGTGAGGGATTTGGAATCGGGATCACCCCTCCACTTT

j_call: TRBJ2-3
clone_size: medium-sized
d_call: TRBD2
v_call: TRBV20-1
cdr3_aa: CSARDRASGLASTGDTQYF
cdr3_nt: TGCAGTGCTAGAGATAGGGCGTCGGGACTAGCCTCAACCGGAGATACGCAGTATTTT

j_call: TRBJ1-2
clone_size: few
d_call: .
v_call: TRBV19
cdr3_aa: CASSIGGAYYGYTF
cdr3_nt: TGTGCCAGTAGTATAGGCGGGGCATACTATGGCTACACCTTC